The clone carrying this T cell receptor beta chain showed up just a few times. Antigen unknown. This specimen belongs to a study of T cell responses to AZD1222 COVID-19 vaccine. Study outcomes and limitations: A reported finding is that nearly half of spike-specific TCRs target unmutated variant regions. Among those given AZD1222, only five to seven were seropositive at baseline.

V gave up 0 bases and J gave up 1 base, with 12 bases separating them. This CDR3 comprises 16 residues. The V gene's germline CDR1 is LNHNV and CDR2 YYDKDF (reference sequence). TCRdb's table, derived via immunoSEQ multiplex PCR, lists solely in-frame clones and lacks some. This sample yields about 99,000 clones, of which approximately 88% are seen a single time; around 3% belongs to the top ten. This material consisted of peripheral blood, taken on day 0 of AZD1222 vaccination. The J gene is TRBJ1-1, the V gene TRBV15; weak D call: TRBD1 (5 bases). This receptor was identified in an adult in good health. The CDR3 here is CATSRETGRQNTEAFF. The CDR3 region has the DNA TGTGCCACCAGCAGAGAGACGGGACGACAGAACACTGAAGCTTTCTTT. The whole variable domain, remainder taken from reference TRBV15 and TRBJ1-1, is DAMVIQNPRYQVTQFGKPVTLSCSQTLNHNVMYWYQQKSSQAPKLLFHYYDKDFNNEADTPDNFQSRRPNTSFCFLDIRSPGLGDTAMYLCATSRETGRQNTEAFFGQGTRLTVV.